A selection of T cell receptor beta chains follows, all from one sample in a study of cytotoxic CD8 clonotypes in ibrutinib-treated CLL. Produced via immunoSEQ multiplex PCR; TCRdb's table is partial and in-frame only. This sample has 110,000 to 150,000 clones, with about 76% found just once. The specimen comprised PBMCs, sampled after 24 months of ibrutinib treatment. Source of these receptors: a human donor with chronic lymphocytic leukemia. CDR3s include the opening cysteine and the closing phenylalanine or tryptophan. A D gene is named only where the DNA matches it firmly. Clone size, where shown, is once, few, many, or a class for clones that have expanded.

J: TRBJ2-7; size: few; V: TRBV4-3; D: TRBD1; DNA: TGCGCCAGCAGCCAAGATCCTCCAGGGGGCGTCGAGCAGTACTTC; CDR3: CASSQDPPGGVEQYF
J: TRBJ1-3; size: NA; V: TRBV21-1; D: NA; DNA: TGTGCCACCCCCGGGGACGGAAAGCACTCTGGAAACACCATATATTTT; CDR3: CATPGDGKHSGNTIYF
J: TRBJ2-1; size: NA; V: TRBV5-1; D: NA; DNA: TGCGCCAGCAGCTTGGCCCAGACCCGGGAGCAGTTCTTC; CDR3: CASSLAQTREQFF
J: TRBJ1-5; size: few; V: TRBV28; D: NA; DNA: TGTGCCAGCAGTCCCCACTGGGGGGTCCAAAGCAATCAGCCCCAGCATTTT; CDR3: CASSPHWGVQSNQPQHF
J: TRBJ1-6; size: NA; V: TRBV7-3; D: TRBD1; DNA: TGTGCCAGCAGCACCGGGACAGTTAATTCACCCCTCCACTTT; CDR3: CASSTGTVNSPLHF
J: TRBJ2-2; size: NA; V: TRBV6-5; D: TRBD1; DNA: TGTGCCAGCAGTACCGGGACAGGGGCGGCCGGGGAGCTGTTTTTT; CDR3: CASSTGTGAAGELFF
J: TRBJ2-7; size: NA; V: TRBV2; D: NA; DNA: TGTGCCGCCACCCGGGGGCAGAGCTACGAGCAGTACTTC; CDR3: CAATRGQSYEQYF
J: TRBJ2-7; size: many; V: TRBV6-8; D: TRBD1; DNA: TGTGCCAGCAGTCCGCCGGGACAGCCTAGCGAGCAGTACTTC; CDR3: CASSPPGQPSEQYF
J: TRBJ2-3; size: NA; V: TRBV7-2; D: NA; DNA: TGTGCCAGCAGCTTAGTGGCCGACCCTAGCACAGATACGCAGTATTTT; CDR3: CASSLVADPSTDTQYF
J: TRBJ2-3; size: NA; V: TRBV7-9; D: NA; DNA: TGTGCCAGCAGCCCCCAGAGCACAGATACGCAGTATTTT; CDR3: CASSPQSTDTQYF